This TCR beta chain derives from a study of T-cell reconstitution after alpha-beta-depleted transplantation in children. Overall study results and limits: It was surviving recipient T cells and thymic progenitors that gave some patients high TCRbeta diversity at day 60. A year had passed since transplant, and T-cell counts and diversity by then came mostly from newly produced T cells.

TCRbeta library preparation incorporated unique molecular identifiers. In TCRdb, the PCR reads were re-called with MiXCR into one record per CDR3 protein. The top ten hold 35% to 50% of the sample, which has about 350,000 distinct CDR3 sequences, 15% to 20% seen once. This CDR3 contains 15 residues. Germline V gene sequence: CDR1 KGHDR, CDR2 SFDVKD. Between the trimmed V and J ends, which lost 1 base and 2 bases, there was a span of 9 bases. This clonotype has a count of ten or more. Its antigen is not identified. Sequenced material: PBMCs, mostly from graft donor cells, taken 360 days after TCRalphabeta/CD19-depleted stem cell transplant. The V call is TRBV24-1, the J call TRBJ2-3; no firm D call. This TCR was recovered from a male patient between 2 and 15 years old who had a stem cell transplant for acute lymphoblastic leukemia, so the T cells may come from the graft donor. The CDR3 loop reads CATSDFQESTDTQYF. Here the CDR3 DNA reads TGTGCCACCAGTGATTTTCAGGAGTCCACAGATACGCAGTATTTT.